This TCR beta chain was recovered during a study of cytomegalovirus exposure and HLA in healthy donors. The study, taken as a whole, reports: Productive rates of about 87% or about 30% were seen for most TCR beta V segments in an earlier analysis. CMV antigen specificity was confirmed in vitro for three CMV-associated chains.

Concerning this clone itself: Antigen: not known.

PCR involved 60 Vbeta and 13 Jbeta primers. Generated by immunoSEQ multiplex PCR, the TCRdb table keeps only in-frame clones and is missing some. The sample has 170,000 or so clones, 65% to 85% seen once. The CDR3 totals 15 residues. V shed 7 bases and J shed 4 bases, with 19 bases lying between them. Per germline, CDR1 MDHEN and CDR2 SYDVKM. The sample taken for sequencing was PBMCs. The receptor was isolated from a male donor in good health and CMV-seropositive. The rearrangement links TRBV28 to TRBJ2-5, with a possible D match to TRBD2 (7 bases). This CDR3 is CASTLGGAGAETQYF. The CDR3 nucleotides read TGTGCCAGCACCCTGGGGGGGGCTGGGGCAGAGACCCAGTACTTC. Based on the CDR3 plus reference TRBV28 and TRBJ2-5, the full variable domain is DVKVTQSSRYLVKRTGEKVFLECVQDMDHENMFWYRQDPGLGLRLIYFSYDVKMKEKGDIPEGYSVSREKKERFSLILESASTNQTSMYLCASTLGGAGAETQYFGPGTRLLVL.